These 9 T cell receptor beta chains originate from one sample sequenced in a study of hypomethylating agent response in myelodysplastic syndrome. Method: immunoSEQ multiplex PCR; TCRdb's copy keeps in-frame clones and lacks some. Of roughly 4,000 clones detected, around 86% appear once; the ten largest clones hold around 12%. The specimen was bone marrow, collected before or after starting hypomethylating agent treatment for myelodysplastic syndrome (not recorded which). The source is a human donor with myelodysplastic syndrome.

V and J are TRBV19 and TRBJ1-2; no firm D call. The CDR3 totals 16 residues. Germline V gene sequence: CDR1 LNHDA, CDR2 SQIVND (reference sequence). The V end was cut by 3 bases, the J end by 6 bases, with 20 bases between. The CDR3, as DNA: TGTGCCAGTAGTATTATGGAGGGAAGAACTAAGGATGGCTACACCTTC. Translating gives CASSIMEGRTKDGYTF.

This chain links TRBV19 with TRBJ2-6; D is perhaps TRBD2 (5 bases). This CDR3 contains 14 residues. Germline values: CDR1 LNHDA, CDR2 SQIVND (reference sequence). Trimming took 1 base from V and 11 from J, leaving 12 bases between them. CDR3 protein: CASSIVHKADVLTF. DNA of the CDR3: TGTGCCAGTAGTATAGTGCACAAAGCGGACGTCCTGACTTTC.

This chain links TRBV5-4 with TRBJ2-1, with TRBD1 identical over 9 bases. This CDR3 contains 15 residues. The trim removed 4 bases at V and 8 bases at J, leaving 10 bases unmatched. Germline V CDR1 and CDR2: SGHNT, YYREEE (reference sequence). CDR3 residues: CASSRRTGGKYEQFF. CDR3 sequence (DNA): TGTGCCAGCAGCCGACGCACAGGGGGCAAGTATGAGCAGTTCTTC. Filled out from reference TRBV5-4 and TRBJ2-1, the complete variable domain reads ETGVTQSPTHLIKTRGQQVTLRCSSQSGHNTVSWYQQALGQGPQFIFQYYREEENGRGNFPPRFSGLQFPNYSSELNVNALELDDSALYLCASSRRTGGKYEQFFGPGTRLTVL.

For the CDR3, the DNA is TGTGCCAGCAGTGGGGGGGGGACCGAGAAGGACTACACCTTC. Protein sequence: CASSGGGTEKDYTF. The chain carries TRBV28 and TRBJ1-2; D is possibly TRBD1 (5 bases). The CDR3 runs 14 residues. Germline loops: CDR1 MDHEN, CDR2 SYDVKM. V lost 5 bases and J lost 10, with 20 bases in between.

The chain uses TRBV19 and TRBJ1-2, with D possibly TRBD1 on 5 matching bases. Germline-derived CDR1 and CDR2 are LNHDA and SQIVND (reference sequence). V lost 2 bases and J 6 bases, leaving 16 bases between the germline ends. This CDR3 has 15 amino acids. CDR3 protein: CASSIFGGDGDGYTF. CDR3 DNA: TGTGCCAGTAGTATATTCGGGGGGGACGGCGATGGCTACACCTTC.

This clone was recorded a few times. The CDR3 region has the DNA TGTGCCAGCAGCGTTTCCAAGGCGGCTGAAGCTTTCTTT. It yields the protein CASSVSKAAEAFF. The chain joins TRBV5-6 to TRBJ1-1; D is unclear. Germline V gene data show CDR1 as SGHDT and CDR2 as YYEEEE. Trimming removed 4 bases from V and 6 bases from J, with 13 bases in between. The CDR3 totals 13 residues.

The chain carries TRBV9 and TRBJ2-3, with 7 nucleotides matching TRBD2. Germline assignment: CDR1 SGDLS and CDR2 YYNGEE. This CDR3 is built from 15 residues. V trimming: 0 bases; J trimming: 6 bases; junction bases outside the gene matches: 7. CDR3 DNA: TGTGCCAGCAGCGTAGCTACGGGCGGGAGTGATACGCAGTATTTT. Its protein product is CASSVATGGSDTQYF.

V gene TRBV28 combines with J gene TRBJ1-2, with 11 bases identical to TRBD1. The CDR3 totals 16 residues. J was trimmed by 1 base and V by 7 bases; bases with no gene match: 8. Germline assignment: CDR1 MDHEN and CDR2 SYDVKM. CDR3 sequence (DNA): TGTGCCAGCATATCGGACAGGGGGCGTTTTAACTATGGCTACACCTTC. This sequence encodes CASISDRGRFNYGYTF.

The rearrangement links TRBV6-5 to TRBJ1-2; D gene ambiguous. Germline V gene data show CDR1 as MNHEY and CDR2 as SVGAGI. CDR3 length: 14 amino acids. Trimming pared 4 bases from V and 3 bases from J, leaving 12 bases between. The CDR3 DNA is TGTGCCAGCAGTTCCGCGGCAGGATACTATGGCTACACCTTC. It codes for CASSSAAGYYGYTF.